This T cell receptor (beta chain) derives from a study of cytomegalovirus exposure and HLA in healthy donors (dated by TCRdb to about 2017). About the full investigation: The roughly 700 repertoires of the first cohort and the 120 or so validation repertoires were produced on the same platform, according to a later analysis. To predict cytomegalovirus infection status, the study combined high-throughput TCR immunosequencing, statistical association of individual TCRs with disease status, and machine learning. Besides the first cohort of 666 subjects, a separate validation cohort made up of 120 or so different subjects was used. The aim of the study was to test whether cataloging public T cell receptors could identify signatures of past pathogen exposure. Paper-wide results and their limitations: Most TCR sequences were observed very rarely across donors, whereas some public TCRs were present in many individuals. A later analysis lacked HLA typing for the validation cohort, so it scored co-occurrence in that cohort across all 120 repertoires. In vitro tests confirmed that a few of the cytomegalovirus-associated TCR beta chains recognize cytomegalovirus antigens. The authors suggested that the approach could potentially be extended to other disease states and immunological phenotypes. The classifier was reported to diagnose cytomegalovirus status with high specificity and sensitivity in both the original and validation cohorts. In a later analysis, TCRs clustered in the first cohort were found to also tend to co-occur in the 120 validation repertoires, with approximately 93% of cluster scores above 0. The study listed 150 to 200 TCR beta chains as associated with cytomegalovirus.

Preparation of the library involved the immunoSEQ multiplex PCR assay. As for the authors' bioinformatics: A statistical classification framework was built for diagnosing cytomegalovirus status from the catalog of TCR beta chain sequences. TCRdb took this table from immuneACCESS and kept in-frame rearrangements with V and J called. Such tables lack part of the clones; where checked against another copy, unresolved V genes explain under half of the gap, and the rest is unexplained. The DNA gave D and trimming, while V, J and clone size come from that table. The sample table contains about 73,000 clones; only one count was recorded for roughly 95% of them. Approximately 3.3% of the sample goes to the ten largest clones. Notes on this clone: Its antigen is still unknown. No clone much larger than this one lies a single base away; base qualities are absent.

The germline V gene yields MNHNS for CDR1 and SASEGT for CDR2. The junction shows trimming of 6 bases on V and 6 bases on J, and the gene matches do not reach 4 bases of it. Counted from cysteine to phenylalanine, this CDR3 has 13 amino acids. Solely the CDR3 DNA is kept, with 39 bases framed from the first base. The donors were included in the validation cohort of some 120 subjects, a group kept apart from the approximately 650-subject first cohort. The rearrangement combines TRBV6-1 with TRBJ2-7, with 11 central nucleotides matching TRBD2. The sequence derives from a man aged 18-30 years in good health and CMV-seronegative. Material for sequencing was PBMCs. The CDR3 region: CASSGTSGGEQYF. The nucleotides read TGTGCCAGCAGCGGGACTAGCGGTGGCGAGCAGTACTTC.